This T cell receptor (beta chain) was sequenced during a study of blood T cell repertoires in COVID-19. Study at large: Collection of acute and convalescent COVID-19 samples took place in the United States, Italy and Spain. In each case, the material was cDNA or gDNA derived from T cells, B-cell-depleted T cells, or PBMCs.

Trimming took 1 base from V and 7 from J; bases not matched to a gene: 14. The CDR3 is 18 residues long. Germline V gene sequence: CDR1 SGHAT, CDR2 FQNNGV. Under the authors' procedure: It was from reference gene primer amplification that nucleated cell counts were estimated. Data came from immunoSEQ multiplex PCR; TCRdb stores just in-frame clones and leaves some out. V, J and clone size are taken as reported in that table, and D and trimming were inferred from the DNA itself. The top ten clones hold around 8% of a sample with roughly 570,000 clones, approximately 88% of them seen once. Sequencing input: peripheral blood. J is TRBJ1-4 and V is TRBV11-2; 8 nucleotides match TRBD1. The receptor was derived from a woman aged 50 to 65 with COVID-19, enrolled during active disease. The CDR3 DNA follows: TGTGCCAGCAGCTTAGGACCCCCCCGACAGGGGTGGAGTGAAAAACTGTTTTTT. It translates to CASSLGPPRQGWSEKLFF.